Following are 8 T cell receptor beta chains from one sample sequenced in a study of shared clonotypes between healthy human individuals. The data were produced by immunoSEQ multiplex PCR, yet TCRdb's version contains in-frame clones alone and is incomplete. The sample carries 2 million to 3 million clones, approximately 93% recorded once. Material for sequencing was naive CD4+ T cells from PBMCs. Subset defined: CD45RA+ positively selected. These receptors all stem from a young man in good health. Some clones in this sample may be carry-over from other donors' samples.

V usage is TRBV14 and J usage is TRBJ2-1; 7 bases match TRBD2. V dropped 8 bases and J dropped 4; count of bases not matched to a gene: 8. The CDR3 runs 14 residues. The germline gives CDR1 SGHDN, CDR2 FVKESK. The CDR3 here is CASPTGTIYNEQFF. The CDR3 region has the DNA TGTGCCAGCCCGACCGGGACTATATACAATGAGCAGTTCTTC.

V is TRBV9 and J is TRBJ2-1; D is unclear. V was clipped by 1 base and J by 0 bases, with 11 bases between them. From germline, CDR1 is SGDLS and CDR2 YYNGEE. The CDR3 consists of 16 residues. Here the CDR3 reads CASSVLSQSSYNEQFF. In DNA form, the CDR3 reads TGTGCCAGCAGCGTACTCTCTCAGAGCTCCTACAATGAGCAGTTCTTC.

The genes are TRBV5-1 and TRBJ2-5; 13 nucleotides match TRBD2. The trim removed 7 bases at V and 5 bases at J, leaving 8 bases unmatched. The length of the CDR3 is 15 residues. Germline CDR1 SGHRS, CDR2 YFSETQ. CDR3 sequence: CASGRTSGSVETQYF. The CDR3 DNA follows: TGCGCCAGCGGAAGGACTAGCGGGAGCGTTGAGACCCAGTACTTC.

V gene TRBV5-8 combines with J gene TRBJ1-2; TRBD1 agrees at 7 bases. Germline CDR1 and CDR2: SGHTS and YDEGEE. The CDR3 totals 17 residues. Losses at the gene ends were 0 bases for V and 2 bases for J; bases not matched to a gene: 10. This CDR3 reads CASSLGLTGRYNYGYTF. CDR3 nucleotides: TGTGCCAGCAGCTTGGGGCTGACAGGGAGATACAACTATGGCTACACCTTC.

This clone was detected a few times. This chain connects TRBV5-1 to TRBJ2-3; no reliable D call. CDR3 size: 14 residues. Between the trimmed V and J ends, which lost 0 bases and 2 bases, there was a span of 7 bases. Germline V lookup: CDR1 SGHRS, CDR2 YFSETQ. In nucleotides, the CDR3 is TGCGCCAGCAGCTTGGTCGACACCACAGATACGCAGTATTTT. Its translation: CASSLVDTTDTQYF.

The rearrangement joins TRBV19 to TRBJ1-1; 9 bases line up with TRBD1. With 3 bases clipped from V and 10 bases from J, the junction kept 9 bases outside the gene matches. Per the germline V gene, CDR1 is LNHDA and CDR2 is SQIVND (reference sequence). CDR3 size: 14 residues. CDR3 amino acids: CASSIWVDRGTAFF. DNA of the CDR3: TGTGCCAGTAGTATTTGGGTGGACAGGGGAACAGCTTTCTTT.

This rearrangement joins TRBV29-1 to TRBJ1-5, with a weak D call TRBD1 (6 bases). Between the trimmed V and J ends, which lost 6 bases and 3 bases, there was a span of 15 bases. Germline lookup yields CDR1 SQVTM and CDR2 ANQGSEA. The CDR3 is made up of 14 amino acids. The CDR3 nucleotides are TGCAGCGTCGCCGGACAGTACCCCAATCAGCCCCAGCATTTT. Protein product: CSVAGQYPNQPQHF.

This clone was seen a single time. The chain employs TRBV5-6 and TRBJ1-1; unclear D gene. The CDR3 runs 14 residues. The germline V gene encodes CDR1 SGHDT and CDR2 YYEEEE. V lost 4 bases and J 5 bases, leaving 15 bases between the germline ends. This chain's CDR3 is CASSLRPGETEAFF. As DNA, the CDR3 is TGTGCCAGCAGCCTCAGACCGGGAGAAACTGAAGCTTTCTTT.